This T cell receptor (beta chain) is drawn from a study of T cell repertoires in cytomegalovirus infection (dated by TCRdb to about 2019). Background for the entire study: Donor HLA type was relevant to the analysis, as public TCR beta signatures indicated carriage of CMV infection together with the matching HLA type. Study-wide findings and limitations: In the ex vivo response, HLA-C-restricted CMV-specific TCR beta clonotypes were dominant, and in two of eight donors the single most frequent clonotype came from this HLA-C-restricted group. Cumulative frequency of public TCR beta family members discriminated carriers of CMV infection plus the relevant HLA type in this cohort and an independent 352-donor cohort.

About this clonotype: What this receptor recognizes is not known. No quality values exist for individual bases; no much larger clone is one base distant.

Instrument used: Illumina HiSeq 1500. TCRdb redid the processing of the public reads, applying fastp at Q25 and MiXCR, and retained in-frame beta chains. Rows merge per CDR3 protein into single entries with the most common DNA and genes. The sample table shows some 600,000 distinct CDR3 sequences, and around 24% are seen once. Approximately 8% of the sample goes to the ten largest clones. CDR3 length: 14 amino acids, cysteine to phenylalanine. Here the CDR3 DNA is all that survives: 42 bases in frame from base 1. Deletion took 1 base off V and 14 bases off J, with a span of 23 bases between the germline ends. Sequences SQVTM (CDR1) and ANQGSEA (CDR2) are obtained from the germline V gene.

Sequencing input: CD8+ T cells from PBMCs. Here the chain combines TRBV29-1 and TRBJ1-1, and TRBD1 may be the D gene, going by 5 matching bases. This TCR was sampled from a human donor in good health (CMV status not recorded). Some clones in this sample may be carry-over from other donors' samples. The CDR3 region: CSVEGGAQVQGPFF. The base sequence is TGCAGCGTTGAAGGAGGGGCCCAGGTGCAGGGCCCCTTCTTT.